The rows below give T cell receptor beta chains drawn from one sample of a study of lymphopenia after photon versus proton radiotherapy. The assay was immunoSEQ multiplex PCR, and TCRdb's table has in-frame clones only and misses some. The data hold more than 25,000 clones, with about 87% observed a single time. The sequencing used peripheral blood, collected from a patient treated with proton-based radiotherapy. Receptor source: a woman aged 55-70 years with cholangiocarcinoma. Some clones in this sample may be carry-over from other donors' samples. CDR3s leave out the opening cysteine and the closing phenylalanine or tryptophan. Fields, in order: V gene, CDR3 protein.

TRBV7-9,ASSLGDGFGNTIY
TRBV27,ASSSYYKSSYEQY
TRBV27,ASSLRRSNQPQH
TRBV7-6,ASSSWTKSTEAF
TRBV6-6,ASTRDQYNEQF
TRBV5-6,ASSLSDRQMNTEAF
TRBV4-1,ASSLGRELF
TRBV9,ASSAQTYNEQF
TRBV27,ASSLVPFGGYTGELF
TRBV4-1,ASSQQTGDTIY
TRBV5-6,ASSLGHLNTEAF
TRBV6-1,RERSDTQY
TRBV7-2,ASSLLGAFQPQH
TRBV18,ASSGQGSNTEAF
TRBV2,ASRGGYT
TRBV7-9,ASSLEPYGYT
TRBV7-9,ASSLGRTLGTEAF